The 30 T cell receptor beta chains listed next were all sequenced from one sample in a study of siplizumab effects on memory and regulatory T cells. The table came from immunoSEQ multiplex PCR; TCRdb's copy has only in-frame clones and leaves some out. The table includes roughly 26,000 clones, around 83% detected once. Sequencing used memory CD4+ T cells sorted from blood. The receptors were sampled from a human donor in good health.

J is TRBJ1-1 and V is TRBV6-1; 9 bases match TRBD1. V shed 5 bases, J shed 5 bases, and the junction held 9 bases outside the gene matches. The CDR3 is 15 residues long. The germline V gene encodes CDR1 MNHNS and CDR2 SASEGT. The CDR3 coding sequence is TGTGCCAGCAGTCCTAACTTGGGGACAGGGACTGAAGCTTTCTTT. Encoded protein: CASSPNLGTGTEAFF.

The CDR3 coding sequence is TGTGCCAGCAGCCGCGGGACTACTGAGCAGTTCTTC. It is translated as CASSRGTTEQFF. The chain links TRBV6-5 to TRBJ2-1, with TRBD2 matching 7 bases. The V and J ends lost 6 bases and 9 bases, in that order; junction bases with no gene match: 5. Germline V gene sequence: CDR1 MNHEY, CDR2 SVGAGI. This CDR3 spans 12 amino acids.

V and J are TRBV7-2 and TRBJ1-1, with a possible D match to TRBD1 (5 bases). In germline, CDR1 is SGHTA, CDR2 FQGNSA. There are 16 residues in the CDR3. The ends were cut back, 3 bases at V and 1 base at J, with 15 bases in the middle. The CDR3 here is CASSFSSGRANTEAFF. CDR3 nucleotides: TGTGCCAGCAGCTTTTCTTCTGGCAGGGCGAACACTGAAGCTTTCTTT.

The V and J genes are TRBV5-6 and TRBJ1-1; D might be TRBD1 (5 bases). V was shortened by 2 bases and J by 1 base, with 18 bases between the two germline ends. Germline CDR1 and CDR2: SGHDT and YYEEEE. CDR3 length equals 17 residues. As DNA, the CDR3 is TGTGCCAGCAGCTTCTCTCTCTCGAGACAGAGGAACACTGAAGCTTTCTTT. Protein: CASSFSLSRQRNTEAFF.

Regarding this clone: This specimen includes other DNA sequences encoding the same CDR3. V gene TRBV5-6 combines with J gene TRBJ1-1; 7 bases match TRBD1. Losses at the gene ends were 4 bases for V and 5 bases for J; bases not matched to a gene: 5. This CDR3 has 13 residues. Germline CDR1 is SGHDT and CDR2 is YYEEEE. In DNA form, the CDR3 reads TGTGCCAGCAGCCCGACAGGGAGGACTGAAGCTTTCTTT. It encodes CASSPTGRTEAFF.

The J gene is TRBJ2-2, the V gene TRBV9, with D perhaps TRBD2 (5 bases). Germline CDR1 and CDR2: SGDLS and YYNGEE. V gave up 2 bases and J gave up 7 bases, with 12 bases separating them. The CDR3 is made up of 14 amino acids. The CDR3 nucleotides read TGTGCCAGCAGCGTTCGGGGTAACGACGGGGAGCTGTTTTTT. Translating gives CASSVRGNDGELFF.

This clone was counted once. The rearrangement uses TRBV19 and TRBJ1-5; D is unresolved. This CDR3 has 13 amino acids. Trimming stripped 5 bases from V and 1 base from J, with 6 bases between. The germline CDR1 and CDR2 sequences are LNHDA and SQIVND (reference sequence). The CDR3, as DNA: TGTGCCAGTAGTCCACTAAGCAATCAGCCCCAGCATTTT. It is translated as CASSPLSNQPQHF. Using reference TRBV19 and TRBJ1-5 for the parts outside the CDR3, the full variable domain is DGGITQSPKYLFRKEGQNVTLSCEQNLNHDAMYWYRQDPGQGLRLIYYSQIVNDFQKGDIAEGYSVSREKKESFPLTVTSAQKNPTAFYLCASSPLSNQPQHFGDGTRLSIL.

V is TRBV6-1 and J is TRBJ2-2; D is possibly TRBD1 (5 bases). The V end lost 7 bases, the J end lost 5 bases, and 11 bases lay between the germline ends. The germline gives CDR1 MNHNS, CDR2 SASEGT. This CDR3 has 13 residues. Written as DNA, the CDR3 is TGTGCCAGCAAACGACAGAAGACCGGGGAGCTGTTTTTT. Its protein product is CASKRQKTGELFF.

This clone was observed once. The chain uses TRBV15 and TRBJ2-3; D is unclear. The CDR3 length is 13 residues. Germline values: CDR1 LNHNV, CDR2 YYDKDF (reference sequence). V was cut by 3 bases and J by 0 bases, with 4 bases left in between. In DNA form, the CDR3 reads TGTGCCACCAGCAGGGCCAGCACAGATACGCAGTATTTT. It encodes CATSRASTDTQYF.

The chain employs TRBV2 and TRBJ1-2; TRBD1 aligns across 8 bases. Trimming at V came to 7 bases and at J to 5 bases, leaving 12 bases not matched to a gene. The length of the CDR3 is 15 residues. Per the germline V gene, CDR1 is SNHLY and CDR2 is FYNNEI. The CDR3: CASTLRQGAEYGYTF. In DNA, the CDR3 is TGTGCCAGCACCCTTCGGCAGGGGGCGGAATATGGCTACACCTTC.

The CDR3 DNA follows: TGTGCCAGCAGCTTAGACGGGTCGGGGCCTTACGAGCAGTACTTC. It encodes CASSLDGSGPYEQYF. The chain employs TRBV7-9 and TRBJ2-7; either TRBD1 or TRBD2 may supply D (5 bases each). Germline CDR1 reads SEHNR; CDR2 reads FQNEAQ (reference sequence). Between the trimmed V and J ends, which lost 1 base and 4 bases, there was a span of 14 bases. The CDR3 has 15 residues.

The V call is TRBV4-3, the J call TRBJ2-2, with 7 nucleotides matching TRBD2. The CDR3 sequence is 17 residues long. Germline-derived CDR1 and CDR2 are LGHNA and YSLEER. Losses at the gene ends were 4 bases for V and 5 bases for J; bases not matched to a gene: 13. Written as DNA, the CDR3 is TGCGCCAGCAGCCCCCGCGCGGGCGGGGGTGGAACCGGGGAGCTGTTTTTT. Amino acids: CASSPRAGGGGTGELFF.

This chain's CDR3 is CASRRTGGTGELFF. Written as DNA, the CDR3 is TGTGCCAGCCGAAGGACAGGAGGTACCGGGGAGCTGTTTTTT. The genes are TRBV6-4 and TRBJ2-2, with TRBD1 identical over 7 bases. The CDR3 has 14 amino acids. Trimming cost V 8 bases and J 5 bases; bases outside gene matches: 8. Germline V lookup: CDR1 MRHNA, CDR2 SNTAGT.

This clone was picked up one time. The chain has TRBV7-9 and TRBJ2-1; 7 bases fit TRBD1. Unmatched junction bases numbered 6, after V lost 5 bases and J lost 8 bases. Germline V gene lookup returns CDR1 SEHNR and CDR2 FQNEAQ (reference sequence). The CDR3 covers 13 residues. The CDR3 DNA reads TGTGCCAGCAGCCGCGTGCAGGGGGATGAGCAGTTCTTC. Protein product: CASSRVQGDEQFF.

The CDR3 spells CASSGPESGSPLHF. CDR3 DNA: TGTGCCAGCAGCGGGCCAGAGAGCGGTTCACCCCTCCACTTT. This chain links TRBV7-9 with TRBJ1-6, with D hard to call. CDR3 length: 14 residues. V lost 5 bases and J 9 bases, leaving 14 bases between the germline ends. Germline V gives CDR1 SEHNR, CDR2 FQNEAQ (reference sequence).

The V gene is TRBV30, the J gene TRBJ2-1; D remains ambiguous. V was clipped by 2 bases and J by 3 bases, with 8 bases between them. The CDR3 extends over 13 amino acids. CDR1 and CDR2 (germline): GTSNPN, SVGIG (reference sequence). CDR3 coding DNA: TGTGCCTGGAGTCGACCGCTCTACAATGAGCAGTTCTTC. Its protein product is CAWSRPLYNEQFF. Using reference TRBV30 and TRBJ2-1 for the parts outside the CDR3, the full variable domain is SQTIHQWPATLVQPVGSPLSLECTVEGTSNPNLYWYRQAAGRGLQLLFYSVGIGQISSEVPQNLSASRPQDRQFILSSKKLLLSDSGFYLCAWSRPLYNEQFFGPGTRLTVL.

The chain recombines TRBV5-6 with TRBJ2-2, with 9 bases lining up with TRBD2. Unmatched junction bases numbered 4, after V lost 1 base and J lost 6 bases. The germline V gene has CDR1 SGHDT and CDR2 YYEEEE. The CDR3 loop spans 15 amino acids. Here the CDR3 DNA reads TGTGCCAGCAGCTTGTTCCTAGCGGGATCCGGGGAGCTGTTTTTT. It encodes CASSLFLAGSGELFF.

The chain recombines TRBV6-5 with TRBJ2-3, with 10 nucleotides matching TRBD2. The V segment lost 2 bases and the J segment 3 bases; nucleotides outside the gene matches: 2. Germline V gives CDR1 MNHEY, CDR2 SVGAGI. The CDR3 contains 15 residues. CDR3 nucleotides: TGTGCCAGCAGTTACAGCGGGAGGGCAACAGATACGCAGTATTTT. Protein product: CASSYSGRATDTQYF.

A single count supports this clone. The chain carries TRBV28 and TRBJ2-7, with 10 bases that match TRBD1. The CDR3 totals 14 residues. Trimming took 4 bases from V and 12 from J; bases not matched to a gene: 12. Per the germline V gene, CDR1 is MDHEN and CDR2 is SYDVKM. For the CDR3, the DNA is TGTGCCAGCAGTTACACGTCCCGGGACAGGGGTCGGTACTTC. Protein sequence: CASSYTSRDRGRYF.

V and J are TRBV7-8 and TRBJ1-3; a possible D gene is TRBD1 (5 bases). This CDR3 is built from 16 residues. The V gene lost 3 bases and the J gene lost 4 bases, with 16 bases spanning the gap. Germline values: CDR1 SGHVS, CDR2 FQNEAQ. CDR3 residues: CASSFMTALGGNTIYF. The DNA of the CDR3 is TGTGCCAGCAGCTTCATGACAGCCCTGGGGGGAAACACCATATATTTT.

This clone was observed a few times. The chain is built from TRBV19 and TRBJ1-1; D perhaps matches TRBD1 (6 bases). The CDR3 extends over 13 amino acids. Germline CDR1 LNHDA, CDR2 SQIVND (reference sequence). Trimming pared 5 bases from V and 11 bases from J, leaving 18 bases between. The CDR3 nucleotides read TGTGCCAGTAGTGCTTCGGGCAGGGGAACGGCTTTCTTT. Its protein is CASSASGRGTAFF.

The rearrangement links TRBV7-9 to TRBJ1-2, with D possibly TRBD1 on 6 matching bases. CDR3 length: 13 amino acids. Between the trimmed V and J ends, which lost 5 bases and 8 bases, there was a span of 15 bases. Per the germline V gene, CDR1 is SEHNR and CDR2 is FQNEAQ (reference sequence). CDR3 in amino acids: CASSPGGRGGYTF. CDR3 sequence (DNA): TGTGCCAGCAGCCCCGGAGGCAGGGGCGGCTACACCTTC.

This clone has only a few counts. CDR3 in amino acids: CASSLGLGQGNSPLHF. The CDR3, as DNA: TGCGCCAGCAGCTTGGGCCTCGGGCAGGGGAATTCACCCCTCCACTTT. This chain connects TRBV5-1 to TRBJ1-6, with D tentatively TRBD1 (6 bases). V lost 0 bases to trimming and J lost 7 bases, with 14 bases between them. The CDR3 runs 16 residues. Looked up from germline, CDR1 is SGHRS and CDR2 is YFSETQ.

For the CDR3, the DNA is TGTGCCAGCAGTAATAGAGGTAGCACTGAAGCTTTCTTT. Amino acid sequence: CASSNRGSTEAFF. The genes are TRBV4-2 and TRBJ1-1; no reliable D call. V was trimmed by 6 bases and J by 4 bases, leaving 12 bases between them. The CDR3 has 13 amino acids. Germline CDR1 is LGHNA and CDR2 is YNFKEQ.

About this clone: Sequence at one end of the junction differs from germline and may be a read error. This sequence joins TRBV28 and TRBJ2-3, with 11 bases identical to TRBD2. Looked up from germline, CDR1 is MDHEN and CDR2 is SYDVKM. This CDR3 has 16 residues. The CDR3 nucleotides read TGTGCCAGCAGCATGACTAGCGGGAAAAGCACAGATACGCAGTGTTTT. Translation gives CASSMTSGKSTDTQCF.

The chain carries TRBV4-3 and TRBJ1-4; D perhaps matches TRBD1 (5 bases). CDR3 size: 16 residues. Germline CDR1 reads LGHNA; CDR2 reads YSLEER. Trimming left V 3 bases short and J 8 bases short, with 19 bases between. CDR3 loop: CASSHRAEGRLEKLFF. In nucleotides, the CDR3 is TGCGCCAGCAGCCATCGAGCGGAGGGACGCCTGGAAAAACTGTTTTTT.

The chain has TRBV18 and TRBJ2-7, with 8 nucleotides matching TRBD1. This CDR3 region has 17 residues. With V trimmed by 3 bases and J by 2 bases, 12 bases remained unmatched. Germline assignment: CDR1 KGHSH and CDR2 LQKENI. The CDR3 DNA sequence: TGTGCCAGCTCACCCACTACCTACAGGGGGGACACCTACGAGCAGTACTTC. Its translation: CASSPTTYRGDTYEQYF. The whole variable domain, remainder taken from reference TRBV18 and TRBJ2-7, is NAGVMQNPRHLVRRRGQEARLRCSPMKGHSHVYWYRQLPEEGLKFMVYLQKENIIDESGMPKERFSAEFPKEGPSILRIQQVVRGDSAAYFCASSPTTYRGDTYEQYFGPGTRLTVT.

The chain has TRBV5-3 and TRBJ2-7; perhaps TRBD2 as D (6 bases). TRBV5-3 is flagged as an ORF with uncertain function. Trimming removed 1 base at V and 4 bases at J, with 18 bases between. The CDR3 sequence is 16 residues long. The CDR3 DNA follows: TGTGCCAGAAGCTTGTCGAGCTGGTGCGGGGATTACGAGCAGTACTTC. Protein: CARSLSSWCGDYEQYF.

The genes are TRBV6-6 and TRBJ2-7; the D gene is possibly TRBD2 (6 bases). The CDR3 spans 15 residues. Trimming took 6 bases from V and 0 from J, leaving 15 bases between them. Germline V CDR1 and CDR2: MNHNY, SVGAGI (reference sequence). Written as DNA, the CDR3 is TGTGCCAGCAGCCCCGGAGGGGCCTCCTCCTACGAGCAGTACTTC. Protein sequence: CASSPGGASSYEQYF.

This chain joins TRBV18 and TRBJ1-1, with no clear D. V was cut by 4 bases and J by 7 bases, with 16 bases left in between. This CDR3 contains 14 residues. Germline V gene sequence: CDR1 KGHSH, CDR2 LQKENI. The CDR3 sequence is CASSRPDLSFEAFF. As DNA, the CDR3 is TGTGCCAGCTCACGACCGGACCTCTCATTTGAAGCTTTCTTT.